The clone carrying this T cell receptor (beta chain) has ten or more counts. The antigen is undetermined. The J segment lost 5 bases and the V segment lost 2 bases, leaving 16 bases of the junction unmatched. Germline V lookup: CDR1 LGHDT, CDR2 YNNKEL (reference sequence). The CDR3 is 18 residues long. This specimen comes from a study of Ad26.COV2.S vaccination and SARS-CoV-2 variants. Study in general: In the COV1001 trial, the donor was in the Ad26.COV2.S arm. Study-level points and caveats: Estimates derived from TCR breadth and depth analyses may have underestimated total T cell responses. The study found higher spike-specific TCR breadth in vaccine than placebo recipients.

As to treatment: around 19 received Ad26.COV2.S at low or high dose, single or two shots; about five received placebo; per-sample allocation not given. The samples date from day 63 after the first vaccine or placebo injection. The vaccine antigen was prefusion-stabilized Wuhan SARS-CoV-2 spike. TCRdb keeps only in-frame clones here, not all; method: immunoSEQ multiplex PCR. The sample has more than 400,000 clones, less than 95% seen once. The TCR sequence derives from a person aged 18-65 years who received the Ad26.COV2.S COVID-19 vaccine or a placebo. The chain has TRBV3-1 (or the pseudogene TRBV3-2) and TRBJ2-7; TRBD1 matches 9 bases. The sample here was peripheral blood, taken in a trial of Ad26.COV2.S vaccine versus placebo. The CDR3 nucleotides read TGTGCCAGCAGCCAACATGCGGCCAGACAGGGGGGGATTAACGAGCAGTACTTC. Protein product: CASSQHAARQGGINEQYF.